This TCR beta chain emerged from a study of technical replicates of blood from a handful of donors. Profiled with immunoSEQ multiplex PCR; TCRdb holds only in-frame clones, not every one. The data contain about 72,000 clones, approximately 92% of them singletons. The clonotype comes from a human donor in good health. The sequencing sample was made of T cells isolated from PBMCs.

In DNA, the CDR3 is TGTGCCAGCAGTTCTTGGGGGCAGGGGGATGAGCAGTACTTC. Amino acid sequence: CASSSWGQGDEQYF. The V and J genes are TRBV27 and TRBJ2-7; 7 bases align to TRBD1. The length of the CDR3 is 14 residues. V lost 4 bases and J lost 7; bases outside the gene matches: 10. The germline V gene has CDR1 MNHEY and CDR2 SMNVEV (reference sequence).